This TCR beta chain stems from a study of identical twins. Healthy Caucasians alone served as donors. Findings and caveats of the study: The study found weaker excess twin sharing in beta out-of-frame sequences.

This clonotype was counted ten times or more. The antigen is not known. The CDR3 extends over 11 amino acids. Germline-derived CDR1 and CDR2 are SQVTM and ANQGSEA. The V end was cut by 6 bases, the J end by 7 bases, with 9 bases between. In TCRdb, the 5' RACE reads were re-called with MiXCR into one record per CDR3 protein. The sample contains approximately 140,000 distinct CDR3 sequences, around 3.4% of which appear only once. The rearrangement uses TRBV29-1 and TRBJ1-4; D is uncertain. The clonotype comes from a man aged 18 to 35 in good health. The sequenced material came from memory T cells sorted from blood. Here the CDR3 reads CSVNLGEKLFF. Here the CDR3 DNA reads TGCAGCGTGAACTTGGGTGAAAAACTGTTTTTT.